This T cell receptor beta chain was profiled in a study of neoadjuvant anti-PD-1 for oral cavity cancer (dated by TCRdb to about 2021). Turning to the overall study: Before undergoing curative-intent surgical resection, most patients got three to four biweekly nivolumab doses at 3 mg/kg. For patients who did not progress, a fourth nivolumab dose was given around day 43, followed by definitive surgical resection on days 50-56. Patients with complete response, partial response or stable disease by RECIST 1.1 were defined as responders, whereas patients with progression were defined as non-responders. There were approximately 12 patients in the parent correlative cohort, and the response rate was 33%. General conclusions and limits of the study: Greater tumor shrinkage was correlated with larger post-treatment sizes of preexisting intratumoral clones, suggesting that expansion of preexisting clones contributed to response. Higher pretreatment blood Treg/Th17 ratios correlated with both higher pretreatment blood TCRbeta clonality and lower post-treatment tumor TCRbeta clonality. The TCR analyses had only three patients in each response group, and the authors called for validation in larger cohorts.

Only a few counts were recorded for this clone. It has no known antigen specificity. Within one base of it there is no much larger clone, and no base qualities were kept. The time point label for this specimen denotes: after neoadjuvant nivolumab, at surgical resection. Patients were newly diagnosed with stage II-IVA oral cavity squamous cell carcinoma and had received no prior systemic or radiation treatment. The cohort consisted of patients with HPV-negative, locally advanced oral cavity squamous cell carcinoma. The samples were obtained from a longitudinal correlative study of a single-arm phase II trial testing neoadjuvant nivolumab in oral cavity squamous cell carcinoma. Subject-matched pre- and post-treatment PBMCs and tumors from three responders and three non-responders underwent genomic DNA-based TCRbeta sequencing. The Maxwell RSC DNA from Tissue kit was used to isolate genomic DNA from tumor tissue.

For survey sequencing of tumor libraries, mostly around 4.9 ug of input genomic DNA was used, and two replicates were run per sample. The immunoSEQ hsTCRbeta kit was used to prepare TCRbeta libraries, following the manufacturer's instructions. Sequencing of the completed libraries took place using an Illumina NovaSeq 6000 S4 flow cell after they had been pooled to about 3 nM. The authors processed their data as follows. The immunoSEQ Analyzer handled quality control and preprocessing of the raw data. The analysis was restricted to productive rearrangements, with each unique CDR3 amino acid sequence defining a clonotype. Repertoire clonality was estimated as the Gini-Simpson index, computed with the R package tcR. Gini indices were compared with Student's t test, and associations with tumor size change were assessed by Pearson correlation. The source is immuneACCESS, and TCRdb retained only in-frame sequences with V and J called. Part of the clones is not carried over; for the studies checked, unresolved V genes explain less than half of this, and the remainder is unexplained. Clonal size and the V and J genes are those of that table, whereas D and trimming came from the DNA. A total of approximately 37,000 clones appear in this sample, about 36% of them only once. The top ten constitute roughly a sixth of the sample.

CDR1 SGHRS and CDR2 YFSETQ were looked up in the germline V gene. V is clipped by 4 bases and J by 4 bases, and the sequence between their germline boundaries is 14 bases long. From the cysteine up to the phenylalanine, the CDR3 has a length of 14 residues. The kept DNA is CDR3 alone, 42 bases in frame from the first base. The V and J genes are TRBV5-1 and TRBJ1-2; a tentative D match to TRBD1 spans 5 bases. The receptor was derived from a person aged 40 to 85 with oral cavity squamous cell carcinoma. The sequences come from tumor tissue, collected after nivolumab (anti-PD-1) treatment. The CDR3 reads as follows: CASSPGGGAYGYTF. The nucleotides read TGCGCCAGCAGCCCGGGAGGTGGGGCCTATGGCTACACCTTC.